This entry is about one TCR beta chain. Its specificity is unknown. The CDR3 has 15 amino acids. V shed 2 bases, J shed 7 bases, and the junction held 11 bases outside the gene matches. The germline gives CDR1 SGHNT, CDR2 YYREEE (reference sequence). The sample comes from a study of long-term antiretroviral therapy in people with HIV. Study observations and caveats: Unavailable data included ART adherence, viral resistance and therapy changes (switches in treatment).

Version v3.0 of the immunoSEQ assay was performed at survey level. The protocol was immunoSEQ multiplex PCR, while the TCRdb copy is restricted to in-frame clones and leaves out a portion. The sample contains some 16,000 clones, approximately 80% of which appear only once. The input for sequencing was unsorted PBMCs, taken 0.1 years before starting antiretroviral therapy. The chain has TRBV5-4 and TRBJ1-2; TRBD1 matches at 7 bases. The TCR originated in a man aged 18 to 30 with HIV. CDR3 loop: CASSFRDRDESGYTF. The CDR3 bases are TGTGCCAGCAGCTTCCGTGACAGGGACGAGAGTGGCTACACCTTC.